One and the same sample provided the 8 T cell receptor beta chains below, sequenced in a study of blood T cell repertoires in COVID-19. Repertoires were generated with immunoSEQ multiplex PCR, while TCRdb's copy carries only in-frame clones and drops some. The table has roughly 200,000 clones, around 87% seen once; the top ten hold around 3%. The sequenced sample consisted of peripheral blood. The receptors come from a man in his fifties or sixties with acute or convalescent COVID-19.

The CDR3 loop is CASSLGLAGDAHTDTQYF. The CDR3, as DNA: TGTGCCAGCAGCTTGGGACTAGCGGGGGACGCACACACAGATACGCAGTATTTT. The chain has TRBV5-4 and TRBJ2-3, with TRBD2 matching 12 bases. The CDR3 is 18 residues long. The ends lost 0 bases at V and 2 bases at J; junction bases unmatched: 7. The germline gives CDR1 SGHNT, CDR2 YYREEE (reference sequence). Combining the CDR3 with reference TRBV5-4 and TRBJ2-3 gives the whole variable domain ETGVTQSPTHLIKTRGQQVTLRCSSQSGHNTVSWYQQALGQGPQFIFQYYREEENGRGNFPPRFSGLQFPNYSSELNVNALELDDSALYLCASSLGLAGDAHTDTQYFGPGTRLTVL.

V gene TRBV5-1 combines with J gene TRBJ2-2; TRBD1 matches 7 bases. The CDR3 spans 20 residues. Trimming cost V 1 base and J 4 bases; bases outside gene matches: 19. Per germline, CDR1 SGHRS and CDR2 YFSETQ. CDR3 residues: CASSLLPERGLLGLTGELFF. The DNA of the CDR3 is TGCGCCAGCAGCTTGCTCCCGGAGAGGGGGCTATTAGGTCTCACCGGGGAGCTGTTTTTT.

This chain joins TRBV13 and TRBJ2-1, with D perhaps TRBD1 (6 bases). Deletions cut 5 bases from V and 6 bases from J, with 20 bases between. Germline V gene data show CDR1 as PRHDT and CDR2 as FYEKMQ (reference sequence). The CDR3 consists of 16 residues. The CDR3 nucleotides read TGTGCCAGCAGCGGGACCGACAGGTTCCCCGTCAATGAGCAGTTCTTC. Translation gives CASSGTDRFPVNEQFF.

This clone was recorded only once. The rearrangement links TRBV9 to TRBJ2-4; tentative D call: TRBD1 (5 bases). Germline values: CDR1 SGDLS, CDR2 YYNGEE. This CDR3 is built from 17 residues. Trimming took 3 bases from V and 0 from J, leaving 16 bases between them. CDR3 in DNA: TGTGCCAGCAGCGCAAGAGACAGCATACTAGCCAAAAACATTCAGTACTTC. Translation gives CASSARDSILAKNIQYF.

This chain joins TRBV29-1 and TRBJ2-3; D is possibly TRBD2 (6 bases). Germline lookup yields CDR1 SQVTM and CDR2 ANQGSEA. The length of the CDR3 is 14 residues. With 1 base removed from V and 4 bases from J, the gap between germline ends came to 12 bases. CDR3: CSVEGGREADTQYF. The DNA for the CDR3 is TGCAGCGTTGAAGGGGGCAGGGAGGCAGATACGCAGTATTTT.

The chain carries TRBV5-1 and TRBJ2-5, with 10 nucleotides matching TRBD2. Germline V gene lookup returns CDR1 SGHRS and CDR2 YFSETQ. The trim removed 4 bases at V and 1 base at J, leaving 7 bases unmatched. This CDR3 has 16 amino acids. The CDR3 reads CASSPGERGGQETQYF. Written as DNA, the CDR3 is TGCGCCAGCAGCCCGGGGGAGCGGGGGGGCCAAGAGACCCAGTACTTC.

The chain employs TRBV11-2 and TRBJ2-7; 11 bases map to TRBD2. J gave up 2 bases and V 6 bases, and 6 bases lay outside the gene matches. The germline V gene encodes CDR1 SGHAT and CDR2 FQNNGV. The CDR3 runs 15 residues. The CDR3 DNA sequence: TGTGCCAGCAGACCACTAGCGGGGGCCGCCTACGAGCAGTACTTC. It encodes CASRPLAGAAYEQYF.

This clone was seen only once. The chain carries TRBV7-9 and TRBJ2-1; no firm D call. V shed 5 bases and J shed 9 bases, with 11 bases lying between them. The CDR3 has 12 residues. From germline, CDR1 is SEHNR and CDR2 FQNEAQ (reference sequence). CDR3 nucleotides: TGTGCCAGCAGCCCGCGCACAGTTGAGCAGTTCTTC. Amino acids: CASSPRTVEQFF.